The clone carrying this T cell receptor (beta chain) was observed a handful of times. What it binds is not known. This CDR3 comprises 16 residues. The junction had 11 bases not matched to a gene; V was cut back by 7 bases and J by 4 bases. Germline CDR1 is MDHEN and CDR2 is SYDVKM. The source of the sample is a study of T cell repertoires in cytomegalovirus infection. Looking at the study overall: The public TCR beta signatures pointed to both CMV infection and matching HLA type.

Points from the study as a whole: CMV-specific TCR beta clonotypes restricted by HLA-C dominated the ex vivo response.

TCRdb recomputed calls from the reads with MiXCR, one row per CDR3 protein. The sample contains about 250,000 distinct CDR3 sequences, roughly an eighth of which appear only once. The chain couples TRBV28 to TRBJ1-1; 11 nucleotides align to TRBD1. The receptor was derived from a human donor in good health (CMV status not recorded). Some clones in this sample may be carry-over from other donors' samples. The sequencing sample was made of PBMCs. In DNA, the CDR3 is TGTGCCAGCATCGTGGGGTGGACAGGGGGCGGCACTGAAGCTTTCTTT. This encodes CASIVGWTGGGTEAFF.